The TCR beta chain described here comes from a study of Graves' ophthalmopathy and Graves' hyperthyroidism. The study amplified TCR beta CDR3 regions using RNA transcripts. The authors performed first-round RT-PCR with HTBI primers and then a second-round multiplex PCR. TCRdb re-derived calls from the multiplex PCR reads in MiXCR, one entry per CDR3 protein. Here the sample spans under 250,000 distinct CDR3 sequences, 20% to 25% being singletons. The CDR3 extends over 11 amino acids. V dropped 5 bases and J dropped 9 bases, with 10 bases sitting between them. Germline-derived CDR1 and CDR2 are MDHEN and SYDVKM. This clonotype has a count of ten or more.

The rearrangement joins TRBV28 to TRBJ2-5, with D hard to call. This TCR derives from a woman in her forties or fifties with Graves' ophthalmopathy. The material sequenced was peripheral blood. CDR3 coding DNA: TGTGCCAGCAGTCAGGACGGTGCCCAGTACTTC. Protein sequence: CASSQDGAQYF.